This T cell receptor (beta chain) originates from a study of blood T cell repertoires in COVID-19. Produced via immunoSEQ multiplex PCR; TCRdb's table is partial and in-frame only. The sample yields 150,000 to 200,000 clones, approximately 86% seen once. The germline V gene encodes CDR1 GTSNPN and CDR2 SVGIG (reference sequence). Deletions cut 2 bases from V and 4 bases from J, with 11 bases between. CDR3 length: 13 residues. The sequence came from a young man with acute or convalescent COVID-19. Sequences were obtained from peripheral blood. This chain uses TRBV30 with TRBJ2-5; possible D gene TRBD2, 5 bases. CDR3 in DNA: TGTGCCTGGAGTTCGGGGATAGTAGAGACCCAGTACTTC. Translating gives CAWSSGIVETQYF. The full variable domain, in which reference TRBV30 and TRBJ2-5 provide the parts outside the CDR3, is SQTIHQWPATLVQPVGSPLSLECTVEGTSNPNLYWYRQAAGRGLQLLFYSVGIGQISSEVPQNLSASRPQDRQFILSSKKLLLSDSGFYLCAWSSGIVETQYFGPGTRLLVL.